This TCR beta chain was recovered during a study of blood T cell repertoires in COVID-19. TCRdb keeps only in-frame clones here, not all; method: immunoSEQ multiplex PCR. The sample shows a few hundred thousand clones, about 90% of them seen only once. Per the germline V gene, CDR1 is LGHDT and CDR2 is YNNKEL (reference sequence). CDR3 length equals 16 residues. Trimming at V came to 3 bases and at J to 8 bases, leaving 9 bases not matched to a gene. The receptor comes from a human donor in a cohort exposed to, infected with or recovered from COVID-19 (not recorded which). The donor label of this sample is uncertain. The rearrangement uses TRBV3-1 (or the pseudogene TRBV3-2) and TRBJ2-5, with TRBD2 matching 13 bases. The sequencing sample was made of PBMCs or T cells enriched from blood (not recorded which). The CDR3 spells CASSQLGLAGKSTQYF. Here the CDR3 DNA reads TGTGCCAGCAGCCAGCTGGGACTAGCGGGGAAGTCTACCCAGTACTTC.